This T cell receptor beta chain emerged from a study of PD-L1 blockade in urothelial cancer. Overall study results and limits: Lower pretreatment blood TCR clonality, under the median, predicted better survival, researchers reported.

Remarks on this clone: What it binds is not known.

After removal of 4 bases from V and 1 base from J, the junction contained 14 bases not matched to a gene. The V gene's germline CDR1 is ENHRY and CDR2 SYGVKD. The CDR3 runs 18 residues. Sampling of each patient yielded between 1 and 8 specimens, collected pretreatment and on-treatment. Libraries were prepared by immunoSEQ multiplex PCR; TCRdb keeps only in-frame clonotypes and omits some of them. The profile shows under 90,000 clones, 90% of them singletons. The specimen comprised PBMCs, sampled around atezolizumab (anti-PD-L1) treatment. The chain employs TRBV10-3 and TRBJ1-2; TRBD1 aligns across 8 bases. This clonotype originated in a man aged 55 to 70 with urothelial cancer. The CDR3 sequence is CAISVSSGTGPINYGYTF. DNA of the CDR3: TGTGCCATCAGTGTCTCTTCCGGGACAGGCCCCATTAACTATGGCTACACCTTC.